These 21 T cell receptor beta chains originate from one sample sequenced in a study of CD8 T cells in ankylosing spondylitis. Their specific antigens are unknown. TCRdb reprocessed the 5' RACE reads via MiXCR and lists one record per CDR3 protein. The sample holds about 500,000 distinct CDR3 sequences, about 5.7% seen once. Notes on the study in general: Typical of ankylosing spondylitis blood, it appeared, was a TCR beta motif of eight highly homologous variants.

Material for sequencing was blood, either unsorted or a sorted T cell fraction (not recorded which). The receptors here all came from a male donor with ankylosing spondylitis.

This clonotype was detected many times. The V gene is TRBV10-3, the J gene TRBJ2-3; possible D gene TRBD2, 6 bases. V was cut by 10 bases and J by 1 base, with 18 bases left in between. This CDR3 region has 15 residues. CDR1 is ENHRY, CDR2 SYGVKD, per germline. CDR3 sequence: CATTLGRTRTDTQYF. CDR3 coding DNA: TGTGCCACTACGCTGGGGAGGACCCGCACAGATACGCAGTATTTT.

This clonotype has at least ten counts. The CDR3: CASSFGLAEQFF. CDR3 DNA: TGTGCCAGCAGTTTTGGGTTAGCGGAGCAGTTCTTC. This chain connects TRBV28 to TRBJ2-1; tentatively, D is TRBD2 (5 bases). The germline CDR1 and CDR2 sequences are MDHEN and SYDVKM. The CDR3 runs to 12 residues. The V end was cut by 3 bases, the J end by 10 bases, with 10 bases between.

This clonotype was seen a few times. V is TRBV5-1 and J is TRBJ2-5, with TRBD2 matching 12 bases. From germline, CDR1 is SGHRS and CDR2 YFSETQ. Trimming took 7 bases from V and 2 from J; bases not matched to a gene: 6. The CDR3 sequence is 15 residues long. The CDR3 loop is CASHRTSGVQETQYF. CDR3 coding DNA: TGCGCCAGCCACCGGACTAGCGGGGTACAAGAGACCCAGTACTTC.

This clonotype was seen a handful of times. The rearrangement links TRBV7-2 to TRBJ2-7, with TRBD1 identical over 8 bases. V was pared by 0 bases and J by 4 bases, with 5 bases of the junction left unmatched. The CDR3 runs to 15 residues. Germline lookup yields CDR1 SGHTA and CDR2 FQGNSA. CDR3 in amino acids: CASSLAGQGLYEQYF. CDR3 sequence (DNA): TGTGCCAGCAGCTTAGCCGGACAGGGATTATACGAGCAGTACTTC.

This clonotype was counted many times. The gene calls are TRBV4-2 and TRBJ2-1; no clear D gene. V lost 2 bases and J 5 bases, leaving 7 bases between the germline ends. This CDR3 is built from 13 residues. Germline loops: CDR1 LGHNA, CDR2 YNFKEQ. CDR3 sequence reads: CASSQSRNNEQFF. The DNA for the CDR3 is TGTGCCAGCAGCCAAAGTCGGAACAATGAGCAGTTCTTC.

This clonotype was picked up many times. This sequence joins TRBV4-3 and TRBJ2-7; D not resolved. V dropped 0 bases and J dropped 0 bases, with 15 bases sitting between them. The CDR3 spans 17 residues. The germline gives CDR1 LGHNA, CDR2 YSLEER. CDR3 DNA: TGCGCCAGCAGCCAAGATTTGGTAAGGACCGTCTCCTACGAGCAGTACTTC. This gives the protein CASSQDLVRTVSYEQYF.

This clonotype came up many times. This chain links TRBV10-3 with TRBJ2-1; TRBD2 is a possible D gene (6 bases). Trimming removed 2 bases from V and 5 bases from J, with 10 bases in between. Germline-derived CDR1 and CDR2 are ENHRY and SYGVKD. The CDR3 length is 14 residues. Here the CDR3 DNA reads TGTGCCATCAGTGAGGTCGGGAGAAACAATGAGCAGTTCTTC. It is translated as CAISEVGRNNEQFF.

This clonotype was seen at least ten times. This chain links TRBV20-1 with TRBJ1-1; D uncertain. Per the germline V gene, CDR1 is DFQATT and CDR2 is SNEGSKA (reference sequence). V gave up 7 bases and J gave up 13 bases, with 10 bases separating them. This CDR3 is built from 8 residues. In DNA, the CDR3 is TGCAGTGATGGGATTGATTTCTTT. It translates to CSDGIDFF.

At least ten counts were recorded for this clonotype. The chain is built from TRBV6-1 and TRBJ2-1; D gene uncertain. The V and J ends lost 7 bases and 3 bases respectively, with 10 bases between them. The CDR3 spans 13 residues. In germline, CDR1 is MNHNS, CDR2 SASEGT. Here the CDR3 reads CASKKAGYNEQFF. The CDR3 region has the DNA TGTGCCAGCAAAAAGGCAGGCTACAATGAGCAGTTCTTC.

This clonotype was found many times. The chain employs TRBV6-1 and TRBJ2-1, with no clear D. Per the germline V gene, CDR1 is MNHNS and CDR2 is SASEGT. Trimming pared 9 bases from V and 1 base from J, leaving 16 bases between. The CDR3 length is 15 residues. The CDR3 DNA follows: TGTGCCAGTGGAAATACTATCCGATCCTACAATGAGCAGTTCTTC. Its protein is CASGNTIRSYNEQFF.

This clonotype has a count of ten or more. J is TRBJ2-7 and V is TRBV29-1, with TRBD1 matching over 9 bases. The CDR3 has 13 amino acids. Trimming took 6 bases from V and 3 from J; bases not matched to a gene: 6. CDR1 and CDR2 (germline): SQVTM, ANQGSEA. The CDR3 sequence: CSVTRGQGYEQYF. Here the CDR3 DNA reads TGCAGCGTGACCCGGGGACAGGGCTACGAGCAGTACTTC.

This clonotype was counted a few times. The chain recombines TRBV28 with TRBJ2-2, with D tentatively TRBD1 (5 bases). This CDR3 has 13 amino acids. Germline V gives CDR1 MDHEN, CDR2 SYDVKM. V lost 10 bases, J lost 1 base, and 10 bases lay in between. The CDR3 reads CATQTVNTGELFF. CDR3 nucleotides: TGTGCCACCCAGACAGTGAACACCGGGGAGCTGTTTTTT.

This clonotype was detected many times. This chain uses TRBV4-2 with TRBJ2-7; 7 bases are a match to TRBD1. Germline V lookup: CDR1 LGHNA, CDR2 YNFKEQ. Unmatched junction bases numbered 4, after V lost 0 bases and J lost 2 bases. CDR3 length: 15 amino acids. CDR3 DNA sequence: TGTGCCAGCAGCCAAGAATGGCAGGGGGCCTACGAGCAGTACTTC. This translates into CASSQEWQGAYEQYF.

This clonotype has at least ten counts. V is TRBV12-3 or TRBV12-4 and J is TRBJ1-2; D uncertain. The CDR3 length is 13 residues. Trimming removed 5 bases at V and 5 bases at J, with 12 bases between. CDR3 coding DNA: TGTGCCAGCAGTCCGGACCTCGGGTATGGCTACACCTTC. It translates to CASSPDLGYGYTF.

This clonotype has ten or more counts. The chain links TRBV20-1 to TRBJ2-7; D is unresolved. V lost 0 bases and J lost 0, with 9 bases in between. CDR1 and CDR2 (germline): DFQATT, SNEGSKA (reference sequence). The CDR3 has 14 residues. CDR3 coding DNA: TGCAGTGCTAGAGAAAGGGCCTACTCCTACGAGCAGTACTTC. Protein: CSARERAYSYEQYF.

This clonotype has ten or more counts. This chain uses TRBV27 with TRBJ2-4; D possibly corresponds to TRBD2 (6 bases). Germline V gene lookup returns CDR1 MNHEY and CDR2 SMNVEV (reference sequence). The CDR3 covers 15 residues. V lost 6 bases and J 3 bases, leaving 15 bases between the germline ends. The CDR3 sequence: CASSPEGYGKNIQYF. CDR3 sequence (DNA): TGTGCCAGCAGCCCGGAGGGGTATGGCAAAAACATTCAGTACTTC.

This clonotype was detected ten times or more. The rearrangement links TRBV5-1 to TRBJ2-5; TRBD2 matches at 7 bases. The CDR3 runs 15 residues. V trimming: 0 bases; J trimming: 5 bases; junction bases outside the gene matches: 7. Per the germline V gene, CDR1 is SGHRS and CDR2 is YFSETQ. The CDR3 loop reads CASSLVSGSGETQYF. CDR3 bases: TGCGCCAGCAGCTTGGTTAGCGGGTCAGGGGAGACCCAGTACTTC.

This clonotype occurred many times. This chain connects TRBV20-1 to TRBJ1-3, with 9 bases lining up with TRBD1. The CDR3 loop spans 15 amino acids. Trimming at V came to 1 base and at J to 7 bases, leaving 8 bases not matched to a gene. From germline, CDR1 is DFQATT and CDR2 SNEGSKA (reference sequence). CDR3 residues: CSARVGGTGTNTIYF. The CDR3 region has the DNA TGCAGTGCTAGAGTTGGAGGGACAGGGACGAACACCATATATTTT.

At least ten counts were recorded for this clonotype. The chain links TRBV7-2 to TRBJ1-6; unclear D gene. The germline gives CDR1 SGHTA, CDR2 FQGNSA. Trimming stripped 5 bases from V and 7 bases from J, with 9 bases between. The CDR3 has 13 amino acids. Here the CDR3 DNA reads TGTGCCAGCAGCGCCGCCGACAATTCACCCCTCCACTTT. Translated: CASSAADNSPLHF. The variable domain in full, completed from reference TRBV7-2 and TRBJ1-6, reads GAGVSQSPSNKVTEKGKDVELRCDPISGHTALYWYRQSLGQGLEFLIYFQGNSAPDKSGLPSDRFSAERTGGSVSTLTIQRTQQEDSAVYLCASSAADNSPLHFGNGTRLTVT.

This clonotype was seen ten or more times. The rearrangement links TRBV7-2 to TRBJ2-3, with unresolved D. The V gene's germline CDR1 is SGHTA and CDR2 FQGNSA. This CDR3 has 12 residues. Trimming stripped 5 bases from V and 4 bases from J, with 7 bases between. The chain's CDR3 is CASSRRPDTQYF. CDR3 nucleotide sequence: TGTGCCAGCAGCCGTCGACCAGATACGCAGTATTTT.

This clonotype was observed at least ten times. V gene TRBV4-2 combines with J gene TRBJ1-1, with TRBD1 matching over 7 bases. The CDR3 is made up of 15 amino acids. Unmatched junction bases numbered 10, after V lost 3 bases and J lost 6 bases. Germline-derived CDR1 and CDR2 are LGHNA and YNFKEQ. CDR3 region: CASSHLAGQRAEAFF. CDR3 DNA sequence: TGTGCCAGCAGCCACCTCGCGGGACAGCGCGCTGAAGCTTTCTTT.